One sample yielded the 27 T cell receptor beta chains listed below, sequenced in a study of T cells in Graves' hyperthyroidism and ophthalmopathy. RNA transcripts were the template for amplifying TCR beta CDR3 regions. The HTBI primer set drove a first-round RT-PCR of the TCR CDR3. TCRdb analysed the multiplex PCR reads with MiXCR anew, one entry per CDR3 protein. The data show over 400,000 distinct CDR3 sequences, roughly 23% seen once. The source material was blood. The receptors were sampled from a woman in her 70s with Graves' ophthalmopathy.

This clonotype was detected only a few times. V usage is TRBV12-3 or TRBV12-4 and J usage is TRBJ1-3, with D maybe TRBD1 (5 bases). The CDR3 length is 15 residues. V dropped 5 bases and J dropped 0 bases, with 11 bases sitting between them. This CDR3 reads CASSPGGISGNTIYF. CDR3 coding DNA: TGTGCCAGCAGTCCCGGGGGAATCTCTGGAAACACCATATATTTT.

This clonotype came up a few times. V is TRBV7-9 and J is TRBJ1-2; D gene uncertain. CDR3 length: 12 residues. CDR1 and CDR2 from the germline V gene are SEHNR and FQNEAQ (reference sequence). V dropped 6 bases and J dropped 6 bases, with 11 bases sitting between them. CDR3 bases: TGTGCCAGCAGGGTACATCTGGATGGCTACACCTTC. Its protein is CASRVHLDGYTF.

The V gene is TRBV28, the J gene TRBJ2-1; the match to TRBD1 covers 9 bases. V dropped 2 bases and J dropped 9; count of bases not matched to a gene: 11. Germline loops: CDR1 MDHEN, CDR2 SYDVKM. This CDR3 is built from 16 residues. The CDR3 DNA sequence: TGTGCCAGCAGTTTAGTTGTGGGGACAGGGCTCAGTGAGCAGTTCTTC. This gives the protein CASSLVVGTGLSEQFF.

This clonotype was counted only a few times. The chain links TRBV14 to TRBJ1-5; weak D call: TRBD1 (5 bases). The germline V gene encodes CDR1 SGHDN and CDR2 FVKESK. Between the trimmed V and J ends, which lost 1 base and 10 bases, there was a span of 11 bases. The CDR3 covers 13 residues. The CDR3 sequence is CASSQVRGAPQHF. CDR3 bases: TGTGCCAGCAGCCAAGTACGGGGCGCCCCCCAGCATTTT.

The chain links TRBV11-3 to TRBJ1-1; D is uncertain. Germline lookup yields CDR1 SGHNT and CDR2 YENEEA. The CDR3 extends over 13 amino acids. Deletions cut 1 base from V and 10 bases from J, with 13 bases between. The CDR3 DNA is TGTGCCAGCAGCTTAGTGTCGGGTTCCGCAGCTTTCTTT. It translates to CASSLVSGSAAFF.

The chain is built from TRBV2 and TRBJ2-7; D is perhaps TRBD2 (6 bases). V was pared by 6 bases and J by 0 bases, with 18 bases between. The CDR3 has 16 residues. CDR1 and CDR2 (germline): SNHLY, FYNNEI. This chain's CDR3 is CASSPTLAASSYEQYF. CDR3 bases: TGTGCCAGCAGCCCAACTTTAGCGGCAAGCTCCTACGAGCAGTACTTC.

This clonotype was seen only a few times. The chain carries TRBV27 and TRBJ1-2, with unresolved D. Trimming shortened V by 0 bases and J by 4 bases, and 15 bases separated the two germline ends. The germline V gene has CDR1 MNHEY and CDR2 SMNVEV (reference sequence). This CDR3 comprises 16 residues. CDR3 sequence reads: CASSLSGTASVYGYTF. The CDR3 DNA sequence: TGTGCCAGCAGTTTATCGGGCACGGCCTCTGTCTATGGCTACACCTTC.

The J gene is TRBJ2-2, the V gene TRBV25-1; D possibly matches TRBD1 or TRBD2 (6 bases each). CDR3 size: 16 residues. CDR1 MGHDK and CDR2 SYGVNS come from the germline V gene. V gave up 4 bases and J gave up 5 bases, with 17 bases separating them. The CDR3 region has the DNA TGTGCCAGCAGTGCCGGCGGGGCAGGGGAGACCGGGGAGCTGTTTTTT. Translating gives CASSAGGAGETGELFF. Complete variable domain (other parts from reference TRBV25-1 and TRBJ2-2): EADIYQTPRYLVIGTGKKITLECSQTMGHDKMYWYQQDPGMELHLIHYSYGVNSTEKGDLSSESTVSRIRTEHFPLTLESARPSHTSQYLCASSAGGAGETGELFFGEGSRLTVL.

This chain uses TRBV11-2 with TRBJ1-1; no clear D gene. V shed 5 bases and J shed 4 bases, with 8 bases lying between them. Per germline, CDR1 SGHAT and CDR2 FQNNGV. The CDR3 has 12 amino acids. The CDR3 DNA follows: TGTGCCAGCAGCCCCGAGGGCACTGAAGCTTTCTTT. Translation: CASSPEGTEAFF. Looking up the rest from reference TRBV11-2 and TRBJ1-1 gives the full variable domain: EAGVAQSPRYKIIEKRQSVAFWCNPISGHATLYWYQQILGQGPKLLIQFQNNGVVDDSQLPKDRFSAERLKGVDSTLKIQPAKLEDSAVYLCASSPEGTEAFFGQGTRLTVV.

This clonotype was counted only a few times. This chain links TRBV6-2 or TRBV6-3 with TRBJ2-3; D is unclear. The CDR3 runs 15 residues. The V end was cut by 5 bases, the J end by 1 base, with 13 bases between. CDR1 MNHEY and CDR2 SVGEGT come from the germline V gene. The CDR3 DNA reads TGTGCCAGCAGTCGTACCGCGGCCCGCACAGATACGCAGTATTTT. It codes for CASSRTAARTDTQYF.

This chain links TRBV30 with TRBJ2-3; 14 bases align to TRBD2. Germline loops: CDR1 GTSNPN, CDR2 SVGIG (reference sequence). The CDR3 is 14 residues long. V gave up 8 bases and J gave up 5 bases; unmatched junction bases: 6. CDR3 in amino acids: CARGLAGVKDTQYF. The CDR3 DNA reads as TGTGCCCGGGGACTAGCGGGAGTGAAAGATACGCAGTATTTT.

This clonotype was counted only a few times. V and J are TRBV7-2 and TRBJ2-2; D gene ambiguous. Germline V gives CDR1 SGHTA, CDR2 FQGNSA. Trimming cost V 1 base and J 4 bases, with 13 bases left between them. The CDR3 covers 16 residues. Written as DNA, the CDR3 is TGTGCCAGCAGCTTAGTTACGGGCTCCCCCACCGGGGAGCTGTTTTTT. It codes for CASSLVTGSPTGELFF.

This clonotype was counted at least ten times. The chain carries TRBV6-2 or TRBV6-3 and TRBJ1-2, with 8 bases aligning to TRBD1. With 2 bases clipped from V and 0 bases from J, the junction kept 8 bases outside the gene matches. The CDR3 has 17 amino acids. The V gene's germline CDR1 is MNHEY and CDR2 SVGEGT. As DNA, the CDR3 is TGTGCCAGCAGTTACGGGACAGGAGTCATACCTAACTATGGCTACACCTTC. Protein product: CASSYGTGVIPNYGYTF.

The CDR3 reads CSAIESNQPQHF. The CDR3 nucleotides are TGCAGTGCTATTGAAAGCAATCAGCCCCAGCATTTT. The chain carries TRBV20-1 and TRBJ1-5; D unclear. The CDR3 sequence is 12 residues long. Trimming shortened V by 4 bases and J by 1 base, and 5 bases separated the two germline ends. Germline V CDR1 and CDR2: DFQATT, SNEGSKA (reference sequence).

In its sample, this clonotype was seen many times. The V call is TRBV11-2, the J call TRBJ1-1; no definite D call. The CDR3 has 10 amino acids. V lost 8 bases and J lost 8, with 9 bases in between. Per germline, CDR1 SGHAT and CDR2 FQNNGV. CDR3 protein: CASGSIEAFF. CDR3 nucleotides: TGTGCCAGCGGATCCATCGAAGCTTTCTTT.

This clonotype showed up just a few times. The chain employs TRBV3-1 and TRBJ1-6; the D is unclear. V was pared by 0 bases and J by 9 bases, with 3 bases between. The CDR3 contains 12 residues. The germline CDR1 and CDR2 sequences are LGHDT and YNNKEL (reference sequence). The CDR3 loop is CASSQEGSPLHF. The CDR3 nucleotides are TGTGCCAGCAGCCAAGAAGGTTCACCCCTCCACTTT.

This chain links TRBV6-1 with TRBJ2-2; 14 nucleotides agree with TRBD2. Germline trimming cut 1 base from V and 6 bases from J; bases unmatched to any gene: 7. This CDR3 comprises 18 residues. Germline CDR1 MNHNS, CDR2 SASEGT. CDR3 in DNA: TGTGCCAGCAGTGAAGTTTGGACGGGACTAGCGGGAGCCGGGGAGCTGTTTTTT. It is translated as CASSEVWTGLAGAGELFF.

The gene calls are TRBV12-3 or TRBV12-4 and TRBJ1-1; D is unclear. The CDR3 runs 14 residues. V lost 5 bases to trimming and J lost 4 bases, with 14 bases between them. The CDR3 nucleotides read TGTGCCAGCAGTCAAGGAATCGGGAGCACTGAAGCTTTCTTT. Residues: CASSQGIGSTEAFF.

The genes are TRBV6-5 and TRBJ1-3; D is uncertain. The CDR3 sequence is 16 residues long. The germline V gene encodes CDR1 MNHEY and CDR2 SVGAGI. V lost 2 bases and J lost 0, with 11 bases in between. CDR3 region: CASSYRSLTSGNTIYF. The CDR3 nucleotides read TGTGCCAGCAGTTACCGTAGCCTTACCTCTGGAAACACCATATATTTT.

The chain recombines TRBV5-1 with TRBJ1-2; maybe TRBD1 (5 bases). The CDR3 consists of 12 residues. Germline CDR1 is SGHRS and CDR2 is YFSETQ. V shed 5 bases and J shed 8 bases, with 13 bases lying between them. CDR3 sequence: CASSPSQGGYTF. In nucleotides, the CDR3 is TGCGCCAGCAGTCCGTCCCAGGGAGGCTACACCTTC.

V and J are TRBV29-1 and TRBJ2-3; tentatively, D is TRBD1 (5 bases). The CDR3 runs 11 residues. The germline V gene encodes CDR1 SQVTM and CDR2 ANQGSEA. This CDR3 reads CSLGRTDTQYF. The CDR3, as DNA: TGCAGTTTGGGGCGCACAGATACGCAGTATTTT.

This clonotype occurred many times. The V gene is TRBV7-3, the J gene TRBJ2-1; weak D call: TRBD2 (6 bases). CDR1 and CDR2 from the germline V gene are SGHTA and FQGTGA. This CDR3 has 14 amino acids. Between the trimmed V and J ends, which lost 4 bases and 0 bases, there was a span of 7 bases. In DNA, the CDR3 is TGTGCCAGCAGCTCGGGACTCTCCTACAATGAGCAGTTCTTC. Translated, it gives CASSSGLSYNEQFF.

The rearrangement uses TRBV12-3 or TRBV12-4 and TRBJ2-7; 8 bases agree with TRBD2. The CDR3 totals 15 residues. The V gene end was trimmed by 8 bases and the J gene end by 0 bases; junction bases not matched to a gene: 9. In nucleotides, the CDR3 is TGTGCCAGCGGTCGCGGGAGGCCCATCTCCTACGAGCAGTACTTC. It is translated as CASGRGRPISYEQYF.

This clonotype was seen only a few times. The chain is built from TRBV12-3 or TRBV12-4 and TRBJ2-1; D unclear. The V end was cut by 6 bases, the J end by 7 bases, with 10 bases between. CDR3 length: 12 residues. CDR3 in DNA: TGTGCCAGCAGGAGACCAACGAATGAGCAGTTCTTC. Protein: CASRRPTNEQFF.

This chain connects TRBV7-8 to TRBJ2-7, with TRBD2 matching 10 bases. The CDR3 spans 16 residues. Germline V lookup: CDR1 SGHVS, CDR2 FQNEAQ. V dropped 3 bases and J dropped 0; count of bases not matched to a gene: 5. The CDR3 DNA reads as TGTGCCAGCAGCTTCAAATCTAGCGGGAGCTCCTACGAGCAGTACTTC. Protein: CASSFKSSGSSYEQYF.

This chain connects TRBV19 to TRBJ2-2; D is ambiguous. Germline CDR1 LNHDA, CDR2 SQIVND (reference sequence). V lost 4 bases and J lost 5, with 11 bases in between. There are 14 residues in the CDR3. The chain's CDR3 is CASSRADQTGELFF. CDR3 nucleotides: TGTGCCAGTAGTAGGGCGGATCAAACCGGGGAGCTGTTTTTT.

The rearrangement joins TRBV19 to TRBJ1-5, with unresolved D. Germline-derived CDR1 and CDR2 are LNHDA and SQIVND (reference sequence). This CDR3 is built from 14 residues. V was clipped by 5 bases and J by 6 bases, with 14 bases between them. Here the CDR3 reads CASSPGPGSQPQHF. DNA of the CDR3: TGTGCCAGTAGTCCGGGCCCCGGGAGTCAGCCCCAGCATTTT.